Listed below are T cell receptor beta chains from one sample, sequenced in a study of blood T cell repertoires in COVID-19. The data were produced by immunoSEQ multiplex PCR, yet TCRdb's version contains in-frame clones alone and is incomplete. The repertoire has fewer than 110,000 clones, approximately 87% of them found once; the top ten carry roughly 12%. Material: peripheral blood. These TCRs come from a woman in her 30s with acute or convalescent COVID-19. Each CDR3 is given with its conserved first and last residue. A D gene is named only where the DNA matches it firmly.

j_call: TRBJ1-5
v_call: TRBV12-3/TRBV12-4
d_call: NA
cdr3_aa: CASSLAGDQPQHF

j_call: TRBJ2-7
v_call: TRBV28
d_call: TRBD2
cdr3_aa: CASSLIQRGGGEQYF

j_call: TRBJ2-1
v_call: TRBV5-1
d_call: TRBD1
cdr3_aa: CASSSGQVNEQFF

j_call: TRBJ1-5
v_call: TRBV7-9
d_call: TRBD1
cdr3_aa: CASSWGTGTNQPQHF

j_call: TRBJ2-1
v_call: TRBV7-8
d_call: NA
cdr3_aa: CASSPLQERSHNEQFF

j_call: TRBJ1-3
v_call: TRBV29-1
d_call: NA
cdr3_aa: CSAVPSQGVGNTIYF

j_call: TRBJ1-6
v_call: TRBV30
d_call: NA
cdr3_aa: CAWKEAGSYNSPLHF

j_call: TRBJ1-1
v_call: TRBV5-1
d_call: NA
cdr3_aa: CASSLASGSMNTEAFF

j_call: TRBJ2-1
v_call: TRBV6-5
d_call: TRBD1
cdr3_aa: CASSPPGQVNEQFF

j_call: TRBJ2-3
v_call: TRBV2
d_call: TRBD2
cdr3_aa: CASNRLAGRDTQYF

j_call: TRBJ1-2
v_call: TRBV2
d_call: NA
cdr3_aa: CASSGQSYGYTF

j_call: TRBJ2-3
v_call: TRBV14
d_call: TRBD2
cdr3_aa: CASSQESRLAGLTDTQYF

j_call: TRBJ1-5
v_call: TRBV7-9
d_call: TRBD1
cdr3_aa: CASSPQGKGNQPQHF

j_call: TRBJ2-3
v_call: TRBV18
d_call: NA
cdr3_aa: CASSPVGPSTDTQYF

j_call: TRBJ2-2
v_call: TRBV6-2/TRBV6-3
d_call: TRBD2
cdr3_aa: CASSYYLAGNTGELFF

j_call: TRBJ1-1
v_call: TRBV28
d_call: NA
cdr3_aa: CASRTLSTGRNTEAFF

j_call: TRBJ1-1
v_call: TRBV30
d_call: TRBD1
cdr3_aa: CAWSPLTGEDTEAFF

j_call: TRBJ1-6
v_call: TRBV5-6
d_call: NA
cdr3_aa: CASSFGAGNNSPLHF